This T cell receptor beta chain was identified during a study of shared clonotypes between healthy human individuals. Repertoires were generated with immunoSEQ multiplex PCR, while TCRdb's copy carries only in-frame clones and drops some. The data contain some 500,000 clones, 90% to 96% of them singletons. Deletions cut 3 bases from V and 7 bases from J, with 13 bases between. This CDR3 comprises 14 residues. The germline V gene encodes CDR1 MGHRA and CDR2 YSYEKL. This chain links TRBV4-1 with TRBJ2-1, with a possible D match to TRBD2 (5 bases). Material: naive CD4+ T cells sorted from blood. The subset denotes: CD45RA+ positively selected. The TCR was taken from a woman in her twenties or thirties in good health. CDR3 region: CASSQRAGFNEQFF. The CDR3 DNA reads as TGCGCCAGCAGCCAGAGGGCTGGGTTTAATGAGCAGTTCTTC.